This T cell receptor (beta chain) was retrieved from a study of blood T cell repertoires in COVID-19. The wider study: Samples of COVID-19 (acute and convalescent) were obtained from the United States, Italy and Spain.

CDR1 and CDR2 (germline): LNHDA, SQIVND (reference sequence). The CDR3 runs 15 residues. V gave up 4 bases and J gave up 4 bases; unmatched junction bases: 6. In the study's own analysis: Reference gene primer amplification in the assay estimated nucleated cell counts. Produced via immunoSEQ multiplex PCR; TCRdb's table is partial and in-frame only. V and J calls and clone size are copied from that table; D and trimming were computed from the DNA. The sample holds hundreds of thousands of clones, approximately 80% seen once. Sequencing input: peripheral blood. V gene TRBV19 combines with J gene TRBJ2-1; 8 nucleotides agree with TRBD1. The sequence came from a woman between 35 and 50 years old with active or convalescent COVID-19. CDR3 nucleotides: TGTGCCAGTAGTACCCGGGACAGGAGGTACAATGAGCAGTTCTTC. It is translated as CASSTRDRRYNEQFF.